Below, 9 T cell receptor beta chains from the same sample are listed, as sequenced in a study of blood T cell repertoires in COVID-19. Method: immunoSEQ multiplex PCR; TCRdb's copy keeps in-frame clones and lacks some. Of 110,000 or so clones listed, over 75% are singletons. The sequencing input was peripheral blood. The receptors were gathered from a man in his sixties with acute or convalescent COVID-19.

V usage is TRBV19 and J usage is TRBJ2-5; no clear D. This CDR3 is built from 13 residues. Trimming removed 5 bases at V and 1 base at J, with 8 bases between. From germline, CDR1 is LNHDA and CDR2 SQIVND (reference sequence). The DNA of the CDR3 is TGTGCCAGTAGTCTACAGAGCCAAGAGACCCAGTACTTC. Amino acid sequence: CASSLQSQETQYF.

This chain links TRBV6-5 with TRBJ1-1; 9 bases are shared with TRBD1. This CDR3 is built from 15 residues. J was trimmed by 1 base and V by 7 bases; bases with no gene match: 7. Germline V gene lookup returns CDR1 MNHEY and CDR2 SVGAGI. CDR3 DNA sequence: TGTGCCAGCACCGAACCGACAGGGGGGAACACTGAAGCTTTCTTT. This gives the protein CASTEPTGGNTEAFF.

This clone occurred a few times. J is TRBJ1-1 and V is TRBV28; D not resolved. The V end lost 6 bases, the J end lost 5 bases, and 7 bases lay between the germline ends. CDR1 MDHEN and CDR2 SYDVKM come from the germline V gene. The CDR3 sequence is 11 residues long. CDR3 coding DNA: TGTGCCAGCAGGGAGGGAACTGAAGCTTTCTTT. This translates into CASREGTEAFF.

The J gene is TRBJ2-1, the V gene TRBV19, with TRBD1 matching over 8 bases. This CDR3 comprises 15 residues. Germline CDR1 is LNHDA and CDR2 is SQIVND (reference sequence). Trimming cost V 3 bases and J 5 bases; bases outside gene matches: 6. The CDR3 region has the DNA TGTGCCAGTAGTATTGACAGGGGACTTCACAATGAGCAGTTCTTC. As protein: CASSIDRGLHNEQFF. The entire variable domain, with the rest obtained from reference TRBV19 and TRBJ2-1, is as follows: DGGITQSPKYLFRKEGQNVTLSCEQNLNHDAMYWYRQDPGQGLRLIYYSQIVNDFQKGDIAEGYSVSREKKESFPLTVTSAQKNPTAFYLCASSIDRGLHNEQFFGPGTRLTVL.

The chain's CDR3 is CASSWSGAGYNEQFF. CDR3 in DNA: TGTGCCAGCAGTTGGTCCGGAGCGGGGTACAATGAGCAGTTCTTC. This chain connects TRBV6-2 or TRBV6-3 to TRBJ2-1, with 7 bases fitting TRBD2. J lost 4 bases, V lost 4 bases, and 7 bases had no gene match. The CDR3 spans 15 residues. Germline values: CDR1 MNHEY, CDR2 SVGEGT.

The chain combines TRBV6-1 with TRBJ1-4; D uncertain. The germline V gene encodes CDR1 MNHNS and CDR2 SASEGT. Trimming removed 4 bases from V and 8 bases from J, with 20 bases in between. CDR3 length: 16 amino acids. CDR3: CASSALSAEYEEKLFF. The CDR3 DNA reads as TGTGCCAGCAGTGCACTCTCCGCCGAGTATGAGGAAAAACTGTTTTTT.

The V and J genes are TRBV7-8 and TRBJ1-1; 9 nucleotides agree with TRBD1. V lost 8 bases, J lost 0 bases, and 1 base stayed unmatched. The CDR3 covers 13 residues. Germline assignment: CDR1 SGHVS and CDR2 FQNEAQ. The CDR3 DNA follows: TGTGCCAGCGGGGACAGGGTGAACACTGAAGCTTTCTTT. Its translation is CASGDRVNTEAFF.

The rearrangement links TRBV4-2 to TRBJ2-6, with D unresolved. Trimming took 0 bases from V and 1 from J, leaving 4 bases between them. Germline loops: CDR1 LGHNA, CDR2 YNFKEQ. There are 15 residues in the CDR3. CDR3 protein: CASSQETSGANVLTF. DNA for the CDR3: TGTGCCAGCAGCCAAGAAACTTCTGGGGCCAACGTCCTGACTTTC.

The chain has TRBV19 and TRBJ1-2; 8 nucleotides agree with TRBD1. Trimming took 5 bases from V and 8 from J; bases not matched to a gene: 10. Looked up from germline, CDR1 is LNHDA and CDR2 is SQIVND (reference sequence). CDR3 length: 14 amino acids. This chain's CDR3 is CASSADRGVGGYTF. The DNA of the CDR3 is TGTGCCAGTAGTGCCGACAGGGGAGTAGGCGGCTACACCTTC.